The present T cell receptor (beta chain) was sequenced within a study of blood T cell repertoires in COVID-19. As for the study in general: Sources were T cells, B-cell-depleted T cells, or PBMCs; the material itself was cDNA or gDNA.

Participants, about 18 to 90 years old, spanned under 30 US areas. How the authors handled the data: Estimates of nucleated cell counts were drawn from the amplification of reference gene primers. Sequencing used immunoSEQ multiplex PCR; TCRdb keeps in-frame clones, though not all of them. The V and J calls and the clone size are those of that table, but D and trimming were determined from the DNA. Among nearly 350,000 clones, roughly 90% were seen once, and the ten largest hold about 0.93%. Trimming cost V 1 base and J 0 bases, with 4 bases left between them. The CDR3 runs to 13 residues. The germline V gene encodes CDR1 SGDLS and CDR2 YYNGEE.

The specimen was PBMCs or T cells enriched from blood (not recorded which). The sequence came from a woman younger than 45 who had recovered from COVID-19. The rearrangement joins TRBV9 to TRBJ2-5; D is uncertain. This CDR3 reads CASSVSYQETQYF. In nucleotides, the CDR3 is TGTGCCAGCAGCGTATCGTACCAAGAGACCCAGTACTTC.